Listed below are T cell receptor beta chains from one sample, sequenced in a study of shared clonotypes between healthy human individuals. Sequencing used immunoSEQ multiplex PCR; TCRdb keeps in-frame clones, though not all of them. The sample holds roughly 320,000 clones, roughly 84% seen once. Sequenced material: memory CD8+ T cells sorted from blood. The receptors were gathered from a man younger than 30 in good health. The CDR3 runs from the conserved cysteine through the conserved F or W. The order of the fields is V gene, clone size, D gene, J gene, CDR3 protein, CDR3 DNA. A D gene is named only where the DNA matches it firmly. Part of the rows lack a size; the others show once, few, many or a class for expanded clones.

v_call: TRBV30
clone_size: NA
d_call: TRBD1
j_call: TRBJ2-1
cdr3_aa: CAWGTGSLYDEQFF
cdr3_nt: TGTGCCTGGGGGACAGGGAGTCTTTACGATGAGCAGTTCTTC

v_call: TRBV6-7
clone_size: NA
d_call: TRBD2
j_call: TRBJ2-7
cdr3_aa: CASSYSTNTSGGFYEQYF
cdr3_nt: TGTGCCAGCAGTTACTCGACGAACACTAGCGGGGGATTCTACGAGCAGTACTTC

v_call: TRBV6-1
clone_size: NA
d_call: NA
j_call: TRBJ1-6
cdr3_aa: CASSAIGRQGLNSPLHF
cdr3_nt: TGTGCCAGCAGTGCTATAGGGCGCCAAGGGCTAAATTCACCCCTCCACTTT

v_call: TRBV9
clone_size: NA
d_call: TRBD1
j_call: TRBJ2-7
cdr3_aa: CASSGQGREQYF
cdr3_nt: TGTGCCAGCAGCGGACAGGGTCGCGAGCAGTACTTC

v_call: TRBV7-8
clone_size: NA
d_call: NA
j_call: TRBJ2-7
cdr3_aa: CASSPQGDSWEQYF
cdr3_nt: TGTGCCAGCAGCCCTCAAGGAGACAGCTGGGAGCAGTACTTC

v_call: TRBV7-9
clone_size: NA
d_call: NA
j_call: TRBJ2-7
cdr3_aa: CASSPGTPVHEQYF
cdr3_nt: TGTGCCAGCAGTCCCGGGACCCCCGTCCACGAGCAGTACTTC

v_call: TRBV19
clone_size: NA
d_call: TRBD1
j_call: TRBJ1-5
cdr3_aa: CASLQGLGQPQHF
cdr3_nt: TGTGCCAGCCTACAGGGGTTAGGTCAGCCCCAGCATTTT

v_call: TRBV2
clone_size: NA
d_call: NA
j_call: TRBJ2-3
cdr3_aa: CASSEPSWRQGTDTQYF
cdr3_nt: TGTGCCAGCAGTGAACCAAGTTGGCGCCAAGGCACAGATACGCAGTATTTT

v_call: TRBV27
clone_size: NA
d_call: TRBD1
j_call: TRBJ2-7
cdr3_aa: CASSLSDRGSYEQYF
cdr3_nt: TGTGCCAGCAGTTTATCCGACAGGGGATCCTACGAGCAGTACTTC

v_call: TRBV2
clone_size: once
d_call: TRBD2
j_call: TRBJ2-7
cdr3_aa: CASSDISGGSYEQYF
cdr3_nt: TGTGCCAGCAGTGATATAAGCGGGGGGTCCTACGAGCAGTACTTC

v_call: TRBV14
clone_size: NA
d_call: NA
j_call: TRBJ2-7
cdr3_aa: CASSHAWDHEQYF
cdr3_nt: TGTGCCAGCAGCCATGCCTGGGACCACGAGCAGTACTTC

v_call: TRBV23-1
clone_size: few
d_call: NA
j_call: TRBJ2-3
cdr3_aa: CASSQDECRTSHTDTQYF
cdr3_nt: TGCGCCAGCAGTCAAGATGAGTGCCGAACCTCACACACAGATACGCAGTATTTT

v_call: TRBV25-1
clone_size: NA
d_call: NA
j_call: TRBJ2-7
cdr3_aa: CASSEGYLYEQYF
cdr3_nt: TGTGCCAGCAGTGAAGGTTATTTGTACGAGCAGTACTTC

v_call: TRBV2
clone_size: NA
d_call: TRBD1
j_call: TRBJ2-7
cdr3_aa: CASSVLGQTYEQYF
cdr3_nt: TGTGCCAGCAGTGTCTTGGGACAGACCTACGAGCAGTACTTC

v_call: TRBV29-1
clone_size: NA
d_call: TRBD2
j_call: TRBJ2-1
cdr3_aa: CSVSTGGPNEQFF
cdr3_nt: TGCAGCGTTTCCACGGGAGGGCCCAATGAGCAGTTCTTC

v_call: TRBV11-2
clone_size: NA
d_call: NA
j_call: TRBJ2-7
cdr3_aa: CASSLPILPDTYEQYF
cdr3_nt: TGTGCCAGCAGCCTACCGATTTTGCCGGATACCTACGAGCAGTACTTC

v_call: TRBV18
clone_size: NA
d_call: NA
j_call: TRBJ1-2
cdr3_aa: CASSPPSPNRRGYTF
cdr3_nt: TGTGCCAGCTCACCCCCGAGCCCTAATCGACGGGGCTACACCTTC

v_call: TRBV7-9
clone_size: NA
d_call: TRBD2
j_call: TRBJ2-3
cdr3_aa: CASSQTQERDYTDTQYF
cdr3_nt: TGTGCCAGCAGCCAAACCCAGGAGCGGGATTACACAGATACGCAGTATTTT

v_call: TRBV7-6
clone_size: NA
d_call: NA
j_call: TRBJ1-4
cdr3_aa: CASSLGGYANEKLFF
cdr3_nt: TGTGCCAGCAGCTTGGGGGGGTATGCTAATGAAAAACTGTTTTTT

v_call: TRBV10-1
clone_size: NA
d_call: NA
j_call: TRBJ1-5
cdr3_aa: CASFRGQDQPQHF
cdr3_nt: TGCGCCAGCTTTAGAGGACAAGATCAGCCCCAGCATTTT

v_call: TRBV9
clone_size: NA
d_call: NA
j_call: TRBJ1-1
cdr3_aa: CASSVSPGQLGTEAFF
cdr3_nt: TGTGCCAGCAGCGTATCTCCGGGCCAGTTGGGGACTGAAGCTTTCTTT

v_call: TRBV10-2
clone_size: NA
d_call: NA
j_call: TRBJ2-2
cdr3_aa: CASSDLGGELFF
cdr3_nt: TGCGCCAGCAGTGATCTAGGCGGGGAGCTGTTTTTT

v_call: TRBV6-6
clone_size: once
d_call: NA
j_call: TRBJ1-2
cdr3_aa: CASSYYSVQEGGYTF
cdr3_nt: TGTGCCAGCAGTTATTATTCCGTACAGGAGGGTGGCTACACCTTC

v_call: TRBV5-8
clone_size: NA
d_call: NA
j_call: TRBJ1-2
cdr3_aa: CASSLAPNGVYGYTF
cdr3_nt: TGTGCCAGCAGCTTGGCCCCCAACGGAGTATATGGCTACACCTTC

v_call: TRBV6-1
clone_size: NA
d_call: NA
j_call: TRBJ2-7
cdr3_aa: CASSGFGAYEQYF
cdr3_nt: TGTGCCAGCAGTGGATTCGGGGCCTACGAGCAGTACTTC

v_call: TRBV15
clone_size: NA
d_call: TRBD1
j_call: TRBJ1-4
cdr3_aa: CATSRAGAGGINEKLFF
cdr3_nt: TGTGCCACCAGCAGAGCCGGGGCAGGGGGAATTAATGAAAAACTGTTTTTT

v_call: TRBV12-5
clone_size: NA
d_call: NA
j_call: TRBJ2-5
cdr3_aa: CASGPTSPGWVPGSETQYF
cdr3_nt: TGTGCTAGTGGTCCCACGTCCCCTGGCTGGGTTCCAGGTAGCGAGACCCAGTACTTC

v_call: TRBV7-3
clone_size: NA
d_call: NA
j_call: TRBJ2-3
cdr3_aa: CASSLTLSSADTQYF
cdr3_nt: TGTGCCAGCAGCTTAACTTTATCCTCCGCAGATACGCAGTATTTT

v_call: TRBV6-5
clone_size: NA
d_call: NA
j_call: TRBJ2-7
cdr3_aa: CASSSGLDEQYF
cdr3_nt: TGTGCCAGCAGTTCGGGCCTAGACGAGCAGTACTTC

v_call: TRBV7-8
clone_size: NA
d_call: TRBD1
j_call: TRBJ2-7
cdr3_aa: CASSFDRVHEQYF
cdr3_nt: TGTGCCAGCAGCTTCGACAGGGTCCACGAGCAGTACTTC

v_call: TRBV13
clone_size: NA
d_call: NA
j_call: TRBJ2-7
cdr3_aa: CASSLDGRAYEQYF
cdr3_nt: TGTGCCAGCAGCTTAGATGGCAGAGCCTACGAGCAGTACTTC

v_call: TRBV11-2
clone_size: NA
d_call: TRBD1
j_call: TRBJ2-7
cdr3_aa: CASSPTGGGSYEQYF
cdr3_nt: TGTGCCAGCAGCCCGACAGGGGGCGGAAGCTACGAGCAGTACTTC

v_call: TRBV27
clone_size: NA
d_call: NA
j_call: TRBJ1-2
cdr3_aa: CASSPNSNYGYTF
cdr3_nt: TGTGCCAGCAGTCCGAACAGTAACTATGGCTACACCTTC

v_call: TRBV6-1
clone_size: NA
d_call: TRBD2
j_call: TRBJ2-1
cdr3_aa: CASSEAPSGGYNEQFF
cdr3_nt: TGTGCCAGCAGTGAAGCCCCTAGCGGGGGGTACAATGAGCAGTTCTTC

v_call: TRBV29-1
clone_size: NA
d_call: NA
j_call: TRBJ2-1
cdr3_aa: CSVEDLSGAPYNEQFF
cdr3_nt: TGCAGCGTTGAAGATCTTTCGGGGGCCCCCTACAATGAGCAGTTCTTC

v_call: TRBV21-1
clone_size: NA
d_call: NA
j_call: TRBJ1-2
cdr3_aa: CASSKWPQGQDYGYTF
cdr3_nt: TGTGCCAGCAGCAAATGGCCCCAGGGGCAGGACTATGGCTACACCTTC

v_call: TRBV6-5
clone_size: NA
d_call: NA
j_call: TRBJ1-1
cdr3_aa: CASSYSGTPNTEAFF
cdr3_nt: TGTGCCAGCAGTTACTCAGGGACACCGAACACTGAAGCTTTCTTT

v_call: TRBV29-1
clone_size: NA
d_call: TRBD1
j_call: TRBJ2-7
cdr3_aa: CSIQDRDRDHEQYF
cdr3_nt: TGCAGCATTCAAGACCGGGACAGGGACCACGAGCAGTACTTC

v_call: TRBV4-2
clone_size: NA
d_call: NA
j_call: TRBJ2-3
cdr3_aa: CASSPSLGSADTQYF
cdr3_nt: TGTGCCAGCAGCCCCAGTCTGGGTTCGGCAGATACGCAGTATTTT

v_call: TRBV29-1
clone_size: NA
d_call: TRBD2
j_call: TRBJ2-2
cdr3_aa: CSARGDLAGASTGELFF
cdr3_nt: TGCAGCGCCCGGGGGGACCTAGCGGGGGCGTCCACCGGGGAGCTGTTTTTT

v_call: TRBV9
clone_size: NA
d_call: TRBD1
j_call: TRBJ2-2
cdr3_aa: CASSGQGTGELFF
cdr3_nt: TGTGCCAGCAGCGGACAGGGGACCGGGGAGCTGTTTTTT

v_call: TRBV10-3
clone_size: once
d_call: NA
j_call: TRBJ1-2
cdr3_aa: CAIMGTGPFNYGYTF
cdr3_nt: TGTGCCATCATGGGAACAGGGCCCTTTAACTATGGCTACACCTTC

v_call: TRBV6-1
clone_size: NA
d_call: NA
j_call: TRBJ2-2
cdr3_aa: CASSEANPPTGELFF
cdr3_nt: TGTGCCAGCAGTGAAGCGAACCCTCCTACCGGGGAGCTGTTTTTT

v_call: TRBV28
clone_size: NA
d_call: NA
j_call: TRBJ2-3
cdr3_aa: CASSSGGRTDTQYF
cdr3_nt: TGTGCCAGCAGTTCAGGAGGGCGCACAGATACGCAGTATTTT

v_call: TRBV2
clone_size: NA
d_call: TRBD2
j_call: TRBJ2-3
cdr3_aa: CASSEEAAGEIDTQYF
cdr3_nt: TGTGCCAGCAGTGAAGAAGCAGCGGGAGAGATAGATACGCAGTATTTT

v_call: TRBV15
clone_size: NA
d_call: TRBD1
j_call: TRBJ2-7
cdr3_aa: CATSDRDRNPYEQYF
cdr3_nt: TGTGCCACCAGCGACCGGGACAGGAATCCCTACGAGCAGTACTTC

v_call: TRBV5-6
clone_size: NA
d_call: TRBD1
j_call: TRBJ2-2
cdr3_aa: CASSLETGGNTGELFF
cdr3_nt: TGTGCCAGCAGCTTAGAGACAGGGGGAAACACCGGGGAGCTGTTTTTT

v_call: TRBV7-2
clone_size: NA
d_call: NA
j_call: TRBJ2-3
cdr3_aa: CASSRVADTQYF
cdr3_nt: TGTGCCAGCAGCCGAGTGGCAGATACGCAGTATTTT

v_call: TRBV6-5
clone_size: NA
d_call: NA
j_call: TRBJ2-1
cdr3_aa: CASNSLSGYNEQFF
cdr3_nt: TGTGCCAGCAACTCCCTCTCCGGCTACAATGAGCAGTTCTTC

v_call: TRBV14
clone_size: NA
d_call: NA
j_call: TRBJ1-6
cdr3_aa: CASSQVTSPLHF
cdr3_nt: TGTGCCAGCAGCCAAGTAACCTCACCCCTCCACTTT

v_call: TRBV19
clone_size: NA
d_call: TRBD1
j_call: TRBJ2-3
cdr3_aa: CASSIALTTGLTDTQYF
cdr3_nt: TGTGCCAGTAGTATAGCATTAACGACAGGGCTCACAGATACGCAGTATTTT

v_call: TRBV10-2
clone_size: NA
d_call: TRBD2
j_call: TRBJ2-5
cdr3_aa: CASSEGLAGPRGETQYF
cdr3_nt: TGCGCCAGCAGTGAGGGCCTAGCGGGCCCCCGGGGAGAGACCCAGTACTTC

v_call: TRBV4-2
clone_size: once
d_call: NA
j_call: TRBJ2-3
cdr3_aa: CASSQGDTQYF
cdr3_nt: TGTGCCAGCAGCCAAGGGGATACGCAGTATTTT

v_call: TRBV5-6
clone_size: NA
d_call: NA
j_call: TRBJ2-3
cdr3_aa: CASSRDTFGTDTQYF
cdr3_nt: TGTGCCAGCAGCCGAGATACCTTTGGGACAGATACGCAGTATTTT

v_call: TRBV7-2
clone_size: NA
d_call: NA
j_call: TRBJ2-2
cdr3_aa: CASGVGGAGNTGELFF
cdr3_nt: TGTGCCAGCGGGGTAGGAGGGGCGGGCAACACCGGGGAGCTGTTTTTT